Here is one T cell receptor (beta chain) with its context. Its antigen is not identified. Other DNA sequences within the sample encode an identical CDR3. The source of the sample is a study of shared clonotypes between healthy human individuals. Study-level findings and limits: Non-shared clonotypes had lower generation probabilities than those shared by all four donors.

Donors, healthy HIV-negative adults, lacked recent acute infections or vaccinations. All participating donors were Caucasian adults from Nashville, Tennessee. The length of the CDR3 is 14 residues. CDR1 is MNHNS, CDR2 SASEGT, per germline. The V end lost 5 bases, the J end lost 1 base, and 9 bases lay between the germline ends. The data were produced by immunoSEQ multiplex PCR, yet TCRdb's version contains in-frame clones alone and is incomplete. The sample contains some 2.1 million clones, roughly 94% of which appear only once. The chain links TRBV6-1 to TRBJ1-5; D gene unclear. The sequenced sample was naive CD4+ T cells sorted from blood. The subset: CD45RA+ positively selected. The TCR sequence derives from a man aged 18 to 30 in good health. The CDR3 protein is CASSPGQSNQPQHF. The CDR3 bases are TGTGCCAGCAGTCCCGGTCAGAGCAATCAGCCCCAGCATTTT.